A few counts support the clone carrying this T cell receptor (beta chain). The record originates from a study of CD8+CD57+ T cells in acquired aplastic anemia. The template for TCR beta VDJ and CDR3 sequence profiling was genomic DNA. Each CDR3 protein gets one entry after TCRdb re-called the reads with MiXCR. The sample has roughly 250,000 distinct CDR3 sequences; approximately 50% are singletons. Patients included in sequencing had previously demonstrated CD8+CD57+ cell expansion by flow cytometry. Germline CDR1 reads MNHEY; CDR2 reads SVGAGI. V lost 2 bases and J lost 5, with 9 bases in between. The CDR3 spans 14 residues.

The chain uses TRBV6-5 and TRBJ1-4; D gene uncertain. Sequenced material: sorted CD4+, CD8+, or CD8+CD57+ T cells (not recorded which) from PBMCs. This clonotype originated in a human donor with aplastic anemia. The CDR3 is CASSYSQTNEKLFF. DNA for the CDR3: TGTGCCAGCAGTTACAGCCAAACAAATGAAAAACTGTTTTTT.